One and the same sample provided the 7 T cell receptor beta chains below, sequenced in a study of T cells in Graves' hyperthyroidism and ophthalmopathy. Template material for amplifying TCR beta CDR3 regions consisted of RNA transcripts. First-round RT-PCR targeting the TCR CDR3 was performed with the HTBI primer set. Via MiXCR, TCRdb re-called the multiplex PCR reads, giving one row per CDR3 protein. The sample has hundreds of thousands of distinct CDR3 sequences, roughly 15% seen once. The specimen sequenced was blood. All receptors derive from a woman in her forties or fifties with Graves' ophthalmopathy.

This clonotype was seen at least ten times. V and J are TRBV29-1 and TRBJ1-1; no firm D call. Looked up from germline, CDR1 is SQVTM and CDR2 is ANQGSEA. This CDR3 spans 11 amino acids. Trimming shortened V by 4 bases and J by 8 bases, and 11 bases separated the two germline ends. This CDR3 is CSVAGIGEAFF. The CDR3 DNA is TGCAGCGTTGCCGGAATCGGGGAAGCTTTCTTT.

This clonotype was seen many times. This chain connects TRBV28 to TRBJ2-2; TRBD2 matches 8 bases. Germline values: CDR1 MDHEN, CDR2 SYDVKM. J lost 6 bases, V lost 2 bases, and 5 bases had no gene match. The CDR3 runs 15 residues. For the CDR3, the DNA is TGTGCCAGCAGTTTAAGCGGGAGATTCTCCGGGGAGCTGTTTTTT. This translates into CASSLSGRFSGELFF.

V usage is TRBV9 and J usage is TRBJ2-1; 8 nucleotides align to TRBD2. Germline trimming cut 0 bases from V and 6 bases from J; bases unmatched to any gene: 11. From germline, CDR1 is SGDLS and CDR2 YYNGEE. CDR3 length: 17 amino acids. The CDR3 loop reads CASSVATGGVLLNEQFF. CDR3 in DNA: TGTGCCAGCAGCGTAGCTACGGGGGGGGTTCTTCTCAATGAGCAGTTCTTC.

The chain combines TRBV5-1 with TRBJ2-3; 11 positions match TRBD2. The CDR3 is made up of 16 amino acids. V was pared by 1 base and J by 4 bases, with 5 bases of the junction left unmatched. CDR1 is SGHRS and CDR2 is YFSETQ in the germline V gene. CDR3 in amino acids: CASSLLTSGSADTQYF. The CDR3 DNA sequence: TGCGCCAGCAGCTTGTTAACTAGCGGGAGCGCAGATACGCAGTATTTT.

The CDR3 region is CSARTSGSLSEQFF. The CDR3 DNA reads as TGCAGTGCCAGGACTAGCGGGAGTTTAAGTGAGCAGTTCTTC. The J gene is TRBJ2-1, the V gene TRBV20-1; TRBD2 matches 13 bases. The ends lost 6 bases at V and 9 bases at J; junction bases unmatched: 8. CDR3 size: 14 residues. Germline CDR1 DFQATT, CDR2 SNEGSKA (reference sequence).

This clonotype has a single count. An end of the junction does not agree with germline; a read error may underlie this. The chain joins TRBV27 to TRBJ1-2; 7 bases match TRBD1. CDR3 size: 14 residues. CDR1 is MNHEY, CDR2 SMNVEV, per germline (reference sequence). In DNA, the CDR3 is TGTACCAGCAGCCCCGGACAGGCAAACTATGGCTACACCTTC. Protein product: CTSSPGQANYGYTF.

This clonotype occurred many times. The V call is TRBV18, the J call TRBJ2-1; TRBD2 agrees at 8 bases. The CDR3 loop spans 15 amino acids. The germline CDR1 and CDR2 sequences are KGHSH and LQKENI. V was clipped by 5 bases and J by 6 bases; unmatched bases: 9. The CDR3 sequence is CASSTTGTRINEQFF. The CDR3 coding sequence is TGTGCCAGCTCAACAACCGGGACTAGGATCAATGAGCAGTTCTTC.